Sequencing of this T cell receptor (beta chain) was carried out in a study of Ad26.COV2.S vaccination and SARS-CoV-2 variants. This sample's treatment: approximately 18 received Ad26.COV2.S at low or high dose, single or two shots; 5 received placebo; per-sample allocation not given. Sample collection was performed on day 63 after the first vaccine or placebo injection. Clones were read by immunoSEQ multiplex PCR, and TCRdb kept only the in-frame ones, dropping some. This table has 200,000 to 250,000 clones, around nine tenths appearing once. Germline V gene sequence: CDR1 SGHTA, CDR2 FQGTGA. The CDR3 spans 15 residues. Trimming left V 4 bases short and J 8 bases short, with 20 bases between. This clone was detected once.

Here the sequenced sample was peripheral blood, taken in a trial of Ad26.COV2.S vaccine versus placebo. This receptor was identified in a person aged 18 to 65 who received the Ad26.COV2.S COVID-19 vaccine or a placebo. The chain has TRBV7-3 and TRBJ1-1, with D perhaps matching TRBD1 (6 bases). For the CDR3, the DNA is TGTGCCAGCAGCTCCGGGGTACAGGGAGGGGCCGAAGCTTTCTTT. Translated, it gives CASSSGVQGGAEAFF.